One sample yielded the 27 T cell receptor beta chains listed below, sequenced in a study of T cells after yellow fever vaccination. TCRdb re-called the 5' RACE reads through MiXCR, storing one row per CDR3 protein. The table includes some 420,000 distinct CDR3 sequences, around 20% detected once. Sample: PBMCs, taken before the yellow fever booster vaccination. These receptors were collected from a man aged 18 to 35 who received the YFV17D yellow fever vaccine.

This clonotype was observed a few times. V is TRBV4-1 and J is TRBJ2-2; D is ambiguous. In germline, CDR1 is MGHRA, CDR2 YSYEKL. The CDR3 consists of 15 residues. Trimming took off 1 base at V and 3 bases at J, with 9 bases between the two ends. In nucleotides, the CDR3 is TGCGCCAGCAGCCAAGGGCCTGAGTACACCGGGGAGCTGTTTTTT. It translates to CASSQGPEYTGELFF.

The J gene is TRBJ2-5, the V gene TRBV7-9; TRBD1 matches at 7 bases. The ends lost 6 bases at V and 5 bases at J; junction bases unmatched: 9. Looked up from germline, CDR1 is SEHNR and CDR2 is FQNEAQ (reference sequence). There are 14 residues in the CDR3. The CDR3 DNA follows: TGTGCCAGCAGTTCGGACAGGTCGGTGGAGACCCAGTACTTC. This gives the protein CASSSDRSVETQYF.

V gene TRBV6-5 combines with J gene TRBJ2-3; TRBD2 agrees at 7 bases. After removal of 5 bases from V and 2 bases from J, the junction contained 10 bases not matched to a gene. Germline V CDR1 and CDR2: MNHEY, SVGAGI. The CDR3 totals 16 residues. The CDR3: CASSPEWGGATDTQYF. The CDR3 bases are TGTGCCAGCAGTCCAGAGTGGGGGGGAGCCACAGATACGCAGTATTTT.

Only a few counts were recorded for this clonotype. This chain connects TRBV20-1 to TRBJ1-5, with 8 bases that match TRBD1. The CDR3 is 18 residues long. The junction had 11 bases not matched to a gene; V was cut back by 0 bases and J by 1 base. Germline V lookup: CDR1 DFQATT, CDR2 SNEGSKA (reference sequence). This CDR3 is CSARDFAGGAASNQPQHF. CDR3 coding DNA: TGCAGTGCTAGAGATTTCGCAGGGGGCGCAGCAAGCAATCAGCCCCAGCATTTT.

This rearrangement joins TRBV4-3 to TRBJ2-3, with unresolved D. Germline V gene lookup returns CDR1 LGHNA and CDR2 YSLEER. The CDR3 spans 16 residues. The V end was cut by 0 bases, the J end by 2 bases, with 12 bases between. The CDR3 is CASSQDSSLPTDTQYF. The DNA for the CDR3 is TGCGCCAGCAGCCAAGATTCAAGTCTCCCCACAGATACGCAGTATTTT.

The table lists this clonotype with a few counts. The V gene is TRBV5-1, the J gene TRBJ1-6; the match to TRBD1 covers 7 bases. Losses at the gene ends were 0 bases for V and 9 bases for J; bases not matched to a gene: 9. This CDR3 region has 16 residues. Germline loops: CDR1 SGHRS, CDR2 YFSETQ. The CDR3 protein is CASSLEGGNPPSPLHF. The CDR3 DNA is TGCGCCAGCAGCTTGGAAGGGGGCAATCCCCCTTCACCCCTCCACTTT.

In its sample, this clonotype was seen a few times. This rearrangement joins TRBV11-2 to TRBJ2-2, with a weak D call TRBD2 (5 bases). Germline lookup yields CDR1 SGHAT and CDR2 FQNNGV. The CDR3 is 16 amino acids. V was trimmed by 0 bases and J by 5 bases, leaving 13 bases between them. The CDR3 reads CASSLDGEGRTGELFF. CDR3 nucleotide sequence: TGTGCCAGCAGCTTAGATGGAGAGGGTAGGACCGGGGAGCTGTTTTTT.

The sample holds a few counts of this clonotype. The gene calls are TRBV7-9 and TRBJ2-5; D remains unclear. Looked up from germline, CDR1 is SEHNR and CDR2 is FQNEAQ (reference sequence). Deletions cut 3 bases from V and 5 bases from J, with 16 bases between. The CDR3 is 15 amino acids. CDR3 protein: CASSFWSRSEETQYF. The DNA of the CDR3 is TGTGCCAGCAGCTTTTGGTCTAGGAGTGAGGAGACCCAGTACTTC. The full variable domain, in which reference TRBV7-9 and TRBJ2-5 provide the parts outside the CDR3, is DTGVSQNPRHKITKRGQNVTFRCDPISEHNRLYWYRQTLGQGPEFLTYFQNEAQLEKSRLLSDRFSAERPKGSFSTLEIQRTEQGDSAMYLCASSFWSRSEETQYFGPGTRLLVL.

This clonotype was observed a few times. The chain couples TRBV6-2 or TRBV6-3 to TRBJ2-1, with a possible D match to TRBD2 (6 bases). CDR3 length equals 15 residues. Germline CDR1 and CDR2: MNHEY and SVGEGT. The V end lost 7 bases, the J end lost 9 bases, and 22 bases lay between the germline ends. Here the CDR3 DNA reads TGTGCCAGCATCCCCCGGGACTTAGCCTTGAGTGAGCAGTTCTTC. Translated: CASIPRDLALSEQFF.

This clonotype was picked up a small number of times. V is TRBV29-1 and J is TRBJ2-7; 7 nucleotides line up with TRBD1. Germline V CDR1 and CDR2: SQVTM, ANQGSEA. The CDR3 contains 12 residues. J gave up 5 bases and V 6 bases, and 7 bases lay outside the gene matches. The CDR3 coding sequence is TGCAGCGTCTGGGACAGATCCCACGAGCAGTACTTC. It yields the protein CSVWDRSHEQYF.

This clonotype was seen more than once but under ten times. The CDR3 end shows no conserved phenylalanine or tryptophan, and so a read error is likely. The chain employs TRBV7-2 and TRBJ2-7; D is uncertain. The V gene's germline CDR1 is SGHTA and CDR2 FQGNSA. Trimming removed 0 bases at V and 5 bases at J, with 5 bases between. CDR3 length: 12 residues. CDR3 amino acids: CASSLALNEQYY. In DNA, the CDR3 is TGTGCCAGCAGCTTAGCGCTCAACGAGCAGTACTAC.

A few counts support this clonotype. V usage is TRBV20-1 and J usage is TRBJ2-5, with a tentative D call TRBD2 (5 bases). This CDR3 contains 16 residues. Per germline, CDR1 DFQATT and CDR2 SNEGSKA (reference sequence). V lost 6 bases and J 5 bases, leaving 25 bases between the germline ends. The CDR3 loop is CSAPPRALARAETQYF. Here the CDR3 DNA reads TGCAGTGCCCCGCCCCGGGCCCTAGCTCGTGCGGAGACCCAGTACTTC.

This clonotype was seen a handful of times. The V call is TRBV3-1, the J call TRBJ2-6; tentatively, D is TRBD2 (6 bases). The CDR3 has 15 amino acids. The V end lost 3 bases, the J end lost 4 bases, and 10 bases lay between the germline ends. Germline lookup yields CDR1 LGHDT and CDR2 YNNKEL (reference sequence). The CDR3 nucleotides are TGTGCCAGCAGCCAGGGGAGGACCGGGGCCAACGTCCTGACTTTC. Protein: CASSQGRTGANVLTF.

This clonotype was detected a few times. The CDR3, as DNA: TGTGCCAGCAGGCAGGGGGTGCCAAACCAAGAGACCCAGTACTTC. Amino acid sequence: CASRQGVPNQETQYF. The chain combines TRBV7-6 with TRBJ2-5; 7 bases fit TRBD1. CDR1 is SGHVS and CDR2 is FNYEAQ in the germline V gene. This CDR3 has 15 amino acids. Losses at the gene ends were 6 bases for V and 0 bases for J; bases not matched to a gene: 7.

The V call is TRBV6-2 or TRBV6-3, the J call TRBJ2-1; D might be TRBD2 (7 bases). This CDR3 contains 14 residues. The germline V gene has CDR1 MNHEY and CDR2 SVGEGT. The V gene lost 6 bases and the J gene lost 8 bases, with 17 bases spanning the gap. The CDR3 loop reads CASRPGGNHDEQFF. CDR3 nucleotides: TGTGCCAGCAGGCCGGGGGGCAACCACGATGAGCAGTTCTTC.

This clonotype was seen a few times. The V and J genes are TRBV10-3 and TRBJ2-2; D is perhaps TRBD1 or TRBD2 (6 bases each). Trimming removed 10 bases at V and 0 bases at J, with 15 bases between. Looked up from germline, CDR1 is ENHRY and CDR2 is SYGVKD. The CDR3 contains 15 residues. The CDR3 nucleotides are TGTGCCACTCGAGGGGGGCGGACGAACACCGGGGAGCTGTTTTTT. It translates to CATRGGRTNTGELFF.

CDR3 DNA: TGTGCCATCACAGACACCTATGGCTACACCTTC. It codes for CAITDTYGYTF. The V and J genes are TRBV10-3 and TRBJ1-2; the D is unclear. V was pared by 7 bases and J by 4 bases, with 7 bases between. This CDR3 has 11 amino acids. Germline CDR1 is ENHRY and CDR2 is SYGVKD.

The V call is TRBV10-2, the J call TRBJ1-5; D perhaps matches TRBD1 (6 bases). Germline lookup yields CDR1 WSHSY and CDR2 SAAADI. The CDR3 is 15 amino acids. V lost 4 bases and J lost 11, with 21 bases in between. The CDR3 nucleotides read TGCGCCAGCAGTGGAACAAGGGCGCTAAAGGGGGCCCAGCATTTT. Translation gives CASSGTRALKGAQHF.

The chain employs TRBV4-1 and TRBJ2-2; no clear D gene. This CDR3 region has 15 residues. Trimming shortened V by 0 bases and J by 6 bases, and 11 bases separated the two germline ends. Germline V gene lookup returns CDR1 MGHRA and CDR2 YSYEKL. The CDR3 DNA is TGCGCCAGCAGCCAAGATTCCCCAAAGGCCGGGGAGCTGTTTTTT. It encodes CASSQDSPKAGELFF.

A few counts support this clonotype. V is TRBV6-5 and J is TRBJ2-5; 10 nucleotides line up with TRBD1. The CDR3 is made up of 14 amino acids. Germline CDR1 MNHEY, CDR2 SVGAGI. J gave up 4 bases and V 5 bases, and 4 bases lay outside the gene matches. The CDR3 is CASSPGQGVETQYF. CDR3 coding DNA: TGTGCCAGCAGTCCCGGACAGGGGGTAGAGACCCAGTACTTC.

V and J are TRBV29-1 and TRBJ2-5; a possible D gene is TRBD2 (7 bases). CDR1 is SQVTM and CDR2 is ANQGSEA in the germline V gene. There are 12 residues in the CDR3. Trimming removed 8 bases from V and 4 bases from J, with 14 bases in between. The CDR3 region has the DNA TGCAGCTTTCGGGGGGCCGGAGAGACCCAGTACTTC. Translation: CSFRGAGETQYF.

V gene TRBV20-1 combines with J gene TRBJ1-4, with unresolved D. The CDR3 extends over 14 amino acids. CDR1 is DFQATT, CDR2 SNEGSKA, per germline (reference sequence). Trimming cost V 0 bases and J 7 bases, with 12 bases left between them. CDR3 sequence reads: CSARDPKWSEKLFF. The CDR3 DNA is TGCAGTGCTAGAGATCCTAAGTGGAGTGAAAAACTGTTTTTT.

In this sample, this clonotype turned up a few times. The genes are TRBV4-1 and TRBJ2-1; D remains ambiguous. The V end lost 8 bases, the J end lost 2 bases, and 7 bases lay between the germline ends. The CDR3 covers 12 residues. Germline lookup yields CDR1 MGHRA and CDR2 YSYEKL. The CDR3 DNA is TGCGCCAGCGGTGGGACCTACAATGAGCAGTTCTTC. Protein product: CASGGTYNEQFF.

This chain uses TRBV5-4 with TRBJ2-3; 8 bases fit TRBD1. The CDR3 loop spans 16 amino acids. The V gene end was trimmed by 3 bases and the J gene end by 1 base; junction bases not matched to a gene: 7. The germline gives CDR1 SGHNT, CDR2 YYREEE (reference sequence). CDR3 DNA sequence: TGTGCCAGCAGCTCTCGGACAGGGTGGGGCACAGATACGCAGTATTTT. This gives the protein CASSSRTGWGTDTQYF.

In its sample, this clonotype was seen a few times. The chain employs TRBV30 and TRBJ2-1; D is uncertain. CDR1 and CDR2 (germline): GTSNPN, SVGIG (reference sequence). The V end was cut by 0 bases, the J end by 6 bases, with 6 bases between. The CDR3 spans 12 residues. The CDR3 DNA sequence: TGTGCCTGGAGTGTATGGGGCAATGAGCAGTTCTTC. Protein sequence: CAWSVWGNEQFF.

The rearrangement uses TRBV20-1 and TRBJ2-3; D gene ambiguous. V was shortened by 4 bases and J by 4 bases, with 6 bases between the two germline ends. The CDR3 extends over 11 amino acids. Germline V CDR1 and CDR2: DFQATT, SNEGSKA (reference sequence). The CDR3 sequence: CSAMTADTQYF. Here the CDR3 DNA reads TGCAGTGCTATGACGGCAGATACGCAGTATTTT.

This clonotype is a singleton in its sample. V is TRBV20-1 and J is TRBJ1-2; D not certain. The length of the CDR3 is 12 residues. Germline CDR1 is DFQATT and CDR2 is SNEGSKA (reference sequence). Here the CDR3 reads CNPAGRTYGYTF. The CDR3 DNA is TGCAACCCAGCCGGGAGGACCTATGGCTACACCTTC.